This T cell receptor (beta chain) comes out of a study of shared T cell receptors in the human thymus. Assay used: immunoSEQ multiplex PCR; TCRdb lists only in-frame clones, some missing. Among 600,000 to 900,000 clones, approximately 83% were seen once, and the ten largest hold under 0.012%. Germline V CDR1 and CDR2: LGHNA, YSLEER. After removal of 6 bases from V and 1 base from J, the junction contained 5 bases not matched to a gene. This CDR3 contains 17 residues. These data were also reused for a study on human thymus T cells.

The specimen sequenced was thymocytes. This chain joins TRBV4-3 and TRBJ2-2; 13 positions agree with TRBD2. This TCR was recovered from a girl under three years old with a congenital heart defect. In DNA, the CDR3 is TGCGCCAGCAGTCCCGGGACTAGCGGGGAGAACACCGGGGAGCTGTTTTTT. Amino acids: CASSPGTSGENTGELFF.